This entry lists 12 T cell receptor beta chains sequenced from one sample in a study of shared clonotypes between healthy human individuals. Positive CCR7 selection of CD45RO-negative cells yielded the naive CD8 cells, and terminally differentiated effector memory CD45RA+ cells were excluded. Clones were read by immunoSEQ multiplex PCR, and TCRdb kept only the in-frame ones, dropping some. The sample holds about 2.2 million clones, around 95% seen once. The sequencing sample was made of naive CD8+ T cells from PBMCs. These receptor sequences come from a man aged 18 to 30 in good health. Some clones in this sample may be carry-over from other donors' samples.

The rearrangement joins TRBV6-5 to TRBJ2-7; 7 bases are shared with TRBD2. V lost 2 bases, J lost 2 bases, and 3 bases stayed unmatched. This CDR3 has 14 residues. Germline V CDR1 and CDR2: MNHEY, SVGAGI. CDR3 bases: TGTGCCAGCAGTTACCTGCGGGAGACCTACGAGCAGTACTTC. Its protein product is CASSYLRETYEQYF.

This sequence joins TRBV5-8 and TRBJ1-1; perhaps TRBD1 as D (6 bases). CDR3 size: 15 residues. Germline V lookup: CDR1 SGHTS, CDR2 YDEGEE. V was pared by 2 bases and J by 5 bases, with 16 bases between. This chain's CDR3 is CASSLGGAHLTEAFF. CDR3 DNA: TGTGCCAGCAGCTTAGGGGGGGCACATTTGACTGAAGCTTTCTTT.

V gene TRBV30 combines with J gene TRBJ2-3, with 7 bases identical to TRBD2. Germline CDR1 is GTSNPN and CDR2 is SVGIG (reference sequence). The CDR3 length is 15 residues. V was pared by 4 bases and J by 6 bases, with 13 bases of the junction left unmatched. The CDR3 here is CAWTSGETSWDTQYF. CDR3 DNA sequence: TGTGCCTGGACGAGCGGGGAGACTTCGTGGGATACGCAGTATTTT.

The sample holds a few counts of this clone. Other DNA sequences in the same sample also yield this CDR3. This sequence joins TRBV5-6 and TRBJ2-7, with 7 bases fitting TRBD2. Per the germline V gene, CDR1 is SGHDT and CDR2 is YYEEEE. V was clipped by 0 bases and J by 5 bases; unmatched bases: 2. The CDR3 extends over 13 amino acids. DNA for the CDR3: TGTGCCAGCAGCTTGGGCGGGAGACACGAGCAGTACTTC. It yields the protein CASSLGGRHEQYF.

This sequence joins TRBV7-9 and TRBJ1-4, with D possibly matching TRBD1 (6 bases). The length of the CDR3 is 16 residues. Germline V lookup: CDR1 SEHNR, CDR2 FQNEAQ (reference sequence). V shed 4 bases and J shed 7 bases, with 19 bases lying between them. CDR3 amino acids: CASSSGAGRGGEKLFF. The DNA for the CDR3 is TGTGCCAGCAGCTCCGGGGCGGGCAGGGGAGGTGAAAAACTGTTTTTT. Using reference TRBV7-9 and TRBJ1-4 for the parts outside the CDR3, the full variable domain is DTGVSQNPRHKITKRGQNVTFRCDPISEHNRLYWYRQTLGQGPEFLTYFQNEAQLEKSRLLSDRFSAERPKGSFSTLEIQRTEQGDSAMYLCASSSGAGRGGEKLFFGSGTQLSVL.

The rearrangement links TRBV23-1 to TRBJ2-7, with D possibly called TRBD1 or TRBD2 (5 bases each). TRBV23-1 counts as an open reading frame of uncertain function. Trimming took 0 bases from V and 4 from J, leaving 13 bases between them. The CDR3 runs to 15 residues. The CDR3 loop reads CASSQSEGNQYEQYF. DNA for the CDR3: TGCGCCAGCAGTCAATCTGAGGGGAATCAATACGAGCAGTACTTC.

This sequence joins TRBV27 and TRBJ2-7; no firm D call. V lost 5 bases and J lost 6, with 17 bases in between. Germline loops: CDR1 MNHEY, CDR2 SMNVEV (reference sequence). The CDR3 runs 14 residues. CDR3 DNA: TGTGCCAGCAGTGCCCGGAACCTTCTCACCGAGCAGTACTTC. Protein sequence: CASSARNLLTEQYF.

In this sample, this clone turned up many times. Other DNA sequences from this sample encode an identical CDR3 as well. The gene calls are TRBV11-2 and TRBJ2-5; no clear D. Germline CDR1 and CDR2: SGHAT and FQNNGV. V was cut by 1 base and J by 5 bases, with 5 bases left in between. CDR3 length equals 12 residues. The DNA for the CDR3 is TGTGCCAGCAGCTTAGTCCGGGAGACCCAGTACTTC. This codes for CASSLVRETQYF.

This sequence joins TRBV7-9 and TRBJ2-3; D may be TRBD2 (6 bases). There are 16 residues in the CDR3. Germline CDR1 reads SEHNR; CDR2 reads FQNEAQ (reference sequence). V shed 3 bases and J shed 0 bases, with 13 bases lying between them. This chain's CDR3 is CASSFPASDSTDTQYF. The DNA for the CDR3 is TGTGCCAGCAGCTTCCCGGCTAGCGATAGCACAGATACGCAGTATTTT.

To note about this clone: A much more abundant neighbour one base away suggests this may be a read error. This CDR3 is also generated by other DNA sequences in the sample. This chain joins TRBV27 and TRBJ2-7; D unresolved. The V end was cut by 0 bases, the J end by 3 bases, with 0 bases between. The germline V gene encodes CDR1 MNHEY and CDR2 SMNVEV (reference sequence). The CDR3 length is 11 residues. The CDR3 DNA sequence: TGTGCCAGCAGTTTATCCTACGAGCAGTACTTC. It codes for CASSLSYEQYF.

Only one count was recorded for this clone. The identical CDR3 is also encoded by other nucleotide sequences in the sample. This chain connects TRBV18 to TRBJ2-7; 8 nucleotides agree with TRBD1. The CDR3 runs 13 residues. The trim removed 2 bases at V and 3 bases at J, leaving 0 bases unmatched. Germline V gene lookup returns CDR1 KGHSH and CDR2 LQKENI. The CDR3 protein is CASSPGTGYEQYF. DNA of the CDR3: TGTGCCAGCTCACCAGGGACAGGCTACGAGCAGTACTTC.

The chain combines TRBV7-9 with TRBJ2-3; TRBD2 agrees at 7 bases. The CDR3 runs to 17 residues. The germline CDR1 and CDR2 sequences are SEHNR and FQNEAQ (reference sequence). Unmatched junction bases numbered 10, after V lost 4 bases and J lost 0 bases. CDR3 DNA sequence: TGTGCCAGCAGCTCCCGCTGGGGGGGTACTAGCACAGATACGCAGTATTTT. This gives the protein CASSSRWGGTSTDTQYF.